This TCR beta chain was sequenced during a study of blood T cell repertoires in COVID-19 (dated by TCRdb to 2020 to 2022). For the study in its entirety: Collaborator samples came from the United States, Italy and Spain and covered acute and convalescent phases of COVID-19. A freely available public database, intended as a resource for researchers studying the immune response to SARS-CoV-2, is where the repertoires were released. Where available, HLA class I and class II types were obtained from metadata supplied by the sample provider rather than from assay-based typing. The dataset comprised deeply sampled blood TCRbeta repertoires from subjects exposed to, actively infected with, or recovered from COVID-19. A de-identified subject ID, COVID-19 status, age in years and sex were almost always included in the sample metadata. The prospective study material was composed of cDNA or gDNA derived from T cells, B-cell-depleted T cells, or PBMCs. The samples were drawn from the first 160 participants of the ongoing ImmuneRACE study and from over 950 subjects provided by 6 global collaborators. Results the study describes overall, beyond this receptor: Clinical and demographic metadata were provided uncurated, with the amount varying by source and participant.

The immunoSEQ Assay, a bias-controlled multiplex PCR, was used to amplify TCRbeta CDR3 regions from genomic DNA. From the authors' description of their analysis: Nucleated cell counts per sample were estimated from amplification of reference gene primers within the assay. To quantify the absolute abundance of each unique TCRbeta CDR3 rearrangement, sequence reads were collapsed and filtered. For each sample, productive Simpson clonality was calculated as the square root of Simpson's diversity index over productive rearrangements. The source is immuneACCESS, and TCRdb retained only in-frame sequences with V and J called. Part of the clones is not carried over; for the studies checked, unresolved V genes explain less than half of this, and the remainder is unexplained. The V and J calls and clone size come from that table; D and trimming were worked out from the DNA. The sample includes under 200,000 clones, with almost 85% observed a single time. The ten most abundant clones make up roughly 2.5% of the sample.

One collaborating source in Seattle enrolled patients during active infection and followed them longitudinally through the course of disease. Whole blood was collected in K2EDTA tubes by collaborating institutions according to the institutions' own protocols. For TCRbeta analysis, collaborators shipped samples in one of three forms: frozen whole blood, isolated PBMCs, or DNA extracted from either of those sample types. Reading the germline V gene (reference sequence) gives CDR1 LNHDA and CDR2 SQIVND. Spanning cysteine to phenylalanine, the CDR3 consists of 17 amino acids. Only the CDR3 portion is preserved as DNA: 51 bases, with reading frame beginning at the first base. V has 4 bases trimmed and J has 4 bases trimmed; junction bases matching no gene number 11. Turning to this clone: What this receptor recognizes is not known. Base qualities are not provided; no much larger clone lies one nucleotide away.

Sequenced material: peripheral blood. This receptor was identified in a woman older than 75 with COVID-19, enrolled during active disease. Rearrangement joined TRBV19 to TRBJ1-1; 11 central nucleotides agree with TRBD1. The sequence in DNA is TGTGCCAGTAGTAGGACAGGGGGCTTCGAGTATAGCACTGAAGCTTTCTTT. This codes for CASSRTGGFEYSTEAFF. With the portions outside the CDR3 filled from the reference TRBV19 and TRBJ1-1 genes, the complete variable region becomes DGGITQSPKYLFRKEGQNVTLSCEQNLNHDAMYWYRQDPGQGLRLIYYSQIVNDFQKGDIAEGYSVSREKKESFPLTVTSAQKNPTAFYLCASSRTGGFEYSTEAFFGQGTRLTVV.